This T cell receptor beta chain derives from a study of naive and memory T cell subsets. Trimming stripped 0 bases from V and 12 bases from J, with 18 bases between. Germline CDR1 reads MNHEY; CDR2 reads SVGAGI. This CDR3 has 15 amino acids. The beta constant-region primer was an equimolar mix of two oligonucleotides covering TRBC1 and TRBC2. Four rounds of PCR amplified the ligated cDNA using nested alpha and beta constant-region primers plus SP2. TCRdb re-called the UMI-ligation and nested PCR reads through MiXCR, storing one row per CDR3 protein. The sample comprises approximately 89,000 distinct CDR3 sequences, over 7% of which are singletons, and about 1.6% rests with the top ten. There are many counts of this clonotype.

The sequencing sample was made of central memory CD4+ T cells from blood. This receptor was identified in a human donor in good health. V is TRBV6-5 and J is TRBJ2-1; possible D gene TRBD1, 5 bases. Written as DNA, the CDR3 is TGTGCCAGCAGTTACTCGAAGGGCAGGGCCAGCTGGCAGTTCTTC. It is translated as CASSYSKGRASWQFF.